The table lists the clone carrying this T cell receptor beta chain with a count of one. Its antigen is unidentified. TCRdb keeps only in-frame clones here, not all; method: immunoSEQ multiplex PCR. This sample has roughly 160,000 clones; approximately 91% occur once, and the top ten carry under 2.5%. Trimming cost V 3 bases and J 4 bases; bases outside gene matches: 7. The CDR3 consists of 15 residues. CDR1 is SGDLS and CDR2 is YYNGEE in the germline V gene. The source of the sample is a study of T cell responses to AZD1222 COVID-19 vaccine. Study context: Doses given second, at about 4 or about 12 weeks, were pooled.

Findings and limits, study-wide: White British people made up most donors, females outnumbered males, and clonal diversity was possibly underestimated. Recipients of AZD1222 seropositive at baseline numbered only 6 or 7.

Sequenced material: peripheral blood, taken on day 0 of AZD1222 vaccination. J is TRBJ1-3 and V is TRBV9, with TRBD1 matching over 7 bases. The TCR comes from an adult in good health. The CDR3 DNA reads TGTGCCAGCAGCGCCGTAGGGGGCCTCGGAAACACCATATATTTT. This gives the protein CASSAVGGLGNTIYF.